This entry features one TCR beta chain sequence. The source of the sample is a study of control samples from healthy donors and cancer patients. The CDR3 has 14 amino acids. Germline V gene sequence: CDR1 SGHTA, CDR2 FQGNSA. The trim removed 2 bases at V and 7 bases at J, leaving 4 bases unmatched. Profiled with immunoSEQ multiplex PCR; TCRdb holds only in-frame clones, not every one. The repertoire includes about 170,000 clones, roughly 91% of them detected once, and over 1.2% sits in the top ten. The sequenced sample was blood. This clonotype originated in a young woman in good health. The rearrangement joins TRBV7-2 to TRBJ2-1; 8 nucleotides match TRBD2. This CDR3 reads CASSLIAGTNEQFF. DNA for the CDR3: TGTGCCAGCAGCTTAATAGCGGGGACGAATGAGCAGTTCTTC.